This is a list of T cell receptor beta chains from one sample in a study of CD8+CD57+ T cells in acquired aplastic anemia. TCRdb ran MiXCR on the reads and lists one entry per CDR3 protein. The repertoire holds around 130,000 distinct CDR3 sequences, with 55% to 60% as singletons. Sequenced material: sorted CD4+, CD8+, or CD8+CD57+ T cells (not recorded which) from PBMCs. All receptors derive from a human donor with aplastic anemia. CDR3s include the opening cysteine and the closing phenylalanine or tryptophan. D genes are given only for firm matches. Some rows have no size entry. The others give once, few or many, or a class for an expanded clone.

d_gene	v_gene	j_gene	len	abundance	CDR3nt	CDR3aa
NA	TRBV28	TRBJ1-6	11	NA	TGTGCCAGCAGTTTAAATTCACCCCTCCACTTT	CASSLNSPLHF
NA	TRBV27	TRBJ1-2	12	many	TGTGCCAGCAGTCCTGATCTGGTCGGCTACACCTTC	CASSPDLVGYTF
TRBD1	TRBV15	TRBJ2-7	15	NA	TGTGCCACCAGCAGAATAGGGACAGTTTCCTACGAGCAGTACTTC	CATSRIGTVSYEQYF
NA	TRBV7-8	TRBJ2-7	13	NA	TGTGCCAGCAGCTTCCCAAGTCGTAACGAGCAGTACTTC	CASSFPSRNEQYF
NA	TRBV10-2	TRBJ2-7	15	NA	TGCGCCAGCAGCTCGGGTGGCTATGGCTCCTACGAGCAGTACTTC	CASSSGGYGSYEQYF
TRBD1	TRBV15	TRBJ2-7	14	NA	TGTGCCACCAGCAGAGAAGGGGGCACATTTCCGGAGTACTTC	CATSREGGTFPEYF
NA	TRBV6-5	TRBJ2-7	9	NA	TGTGCCAGCAGGTACGAGCAGTACTTC	CASRYEQYF
NA	TRBV29-1	TRBJ1-1	10	NA	TGCAGCGTTGCAGACGGTGAAGCTTTCTTT	CSVADGEAFF
NA	TRBV15	TRBJ1-2	14	NA	TGTGCCACCAGCTACCGGACAGAGAACTATGACTACACCTTC	CATSYRTENYDYTF
NA	TRBV7-9	TRBJ1-2	13	NA	TGTGCCAGCAGGGATACTGGGGTCCCGGGCTACACCTTC	CASRDTGVPGYTF
NA	TRBV5-1	TRBJ1-1	15	NA	TGCGCCAGCAGCTTGGGGCAGGGCGACAACACTGAAGCTTTCTTT	CASSLGQGDNTEAFF
TRBD1	TRBV19	TRBJ2-2	14	NA	TGTGCCAGTCCCGGACAGGGGCGCACCGGGGAGCTGTTTTTT	CASPGQGRTGELFF
NA	TRBV4-1	TRBJ1-1	18	NA	TGCGCCAGCAGCCAAGCCCCACTGTCGGCGGGGGGGCATGGTGAAGCTTTCTTT	CASSQAPLSAGGHGEAFF
TRBD2	TRBV5-1	TRBJ2-1	15	NA	TGCGCCAGCAGCTTTACTAGCGGGTCGTACAATGAGCAGTTCTTC	CASSFTSGSYNEQFF
NA	TRBV5-1	TRBJ1-1	12	NA	TGCGCCAGCACCCAGGGAGGCACTGAAGCTTTCTTT	CASTQGGTEAFF
NA	TRBV7-8	TRBJ1-1	13	NA	TGTGCCAGCAGCGGAAGGGGGAACACTGAAGCTTTCTTT	CASSGRGNTEAFF